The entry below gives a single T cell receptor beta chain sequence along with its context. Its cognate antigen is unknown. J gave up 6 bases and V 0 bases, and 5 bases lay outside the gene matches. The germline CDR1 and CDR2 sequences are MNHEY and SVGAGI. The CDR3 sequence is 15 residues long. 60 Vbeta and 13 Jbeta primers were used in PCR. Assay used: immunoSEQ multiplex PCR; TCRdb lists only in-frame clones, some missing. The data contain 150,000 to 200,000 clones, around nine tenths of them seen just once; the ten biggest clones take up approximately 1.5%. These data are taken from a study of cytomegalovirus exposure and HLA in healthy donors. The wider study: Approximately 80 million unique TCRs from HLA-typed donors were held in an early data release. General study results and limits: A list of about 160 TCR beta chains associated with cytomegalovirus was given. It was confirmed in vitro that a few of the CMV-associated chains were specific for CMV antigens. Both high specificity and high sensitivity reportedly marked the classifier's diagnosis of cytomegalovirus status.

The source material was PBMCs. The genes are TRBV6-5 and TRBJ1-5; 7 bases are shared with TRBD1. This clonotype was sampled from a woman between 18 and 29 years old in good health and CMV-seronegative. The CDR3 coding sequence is TGTGCCAGCAGTTACTCTTCAGGGGACAGTCAGCCCCAGCATTTT. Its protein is CASSYSSGDSQPQHF.